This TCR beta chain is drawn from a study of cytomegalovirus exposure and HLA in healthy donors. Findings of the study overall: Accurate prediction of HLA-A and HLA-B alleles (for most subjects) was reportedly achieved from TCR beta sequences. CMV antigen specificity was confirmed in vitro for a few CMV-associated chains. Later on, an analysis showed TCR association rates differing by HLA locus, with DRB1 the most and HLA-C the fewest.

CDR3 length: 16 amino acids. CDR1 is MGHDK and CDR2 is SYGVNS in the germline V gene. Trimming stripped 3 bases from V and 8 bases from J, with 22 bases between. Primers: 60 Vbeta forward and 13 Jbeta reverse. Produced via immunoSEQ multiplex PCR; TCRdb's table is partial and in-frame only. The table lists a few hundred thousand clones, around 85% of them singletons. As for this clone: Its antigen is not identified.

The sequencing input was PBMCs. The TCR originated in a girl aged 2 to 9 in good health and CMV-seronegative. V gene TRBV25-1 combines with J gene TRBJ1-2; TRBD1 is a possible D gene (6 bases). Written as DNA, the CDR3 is TGTGCCAGCAGTGACTTGGGCGCCGGGGGGGCTAGGGGCTACACCTTC. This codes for CASSDLGAGGARGYTF.